What follows are 26 T cell receptor beta chains derived from one specimen sequenced in a study of T-cell reconstitution after alpha-beta-depleted transplantation in children. A TCRbeta library incorporating unique molecular identifiers was prepared. From the PCR reads, TCRdb called clonotypes with MiXCR, one entry per CDR3 protein. The repertoire includes some 390,000 distinct CDR3 sequences, around 21% of them detected once, and over 3.5% sits in the top ten. The sample consisted of PBMCs from the stem cell graft donor, taken from the stem cell graft. Receptor source: a human donor who donated a stem cell graft to a child with acute myeloid leukemia.

This clonotype has just a few counts. The V call is TRBV20-1, the J call TRBJ1-1; D possibly corresponds to TRBD1 (5 bases). The V end lost 2 bases, the J end lost 6 bases, and 7 bases lay between the germline ends. This CDR3 comprises 11 residues. Germline CDR1 and CDR2: DFQATT and SNEGSKA (reference sequence). The chain's CDR3 is CSARTGSEAFF. CDR3 in DNA: TGCAGTGCTAGAACAGGATCTGAAGCTTTCTTT.

V and J are TRBV12-3 or TRBV12-4 and TRBJ1-1; D gene uncertain. Trimming removed 6 bases from V and 4 bases from J, with 12 bases in between. The CDR3 is 13 residues long. CDR3: CASRAREATEAFF. CDR3 nucleotide sequence: TGTGCCAGCAGGGCCAGAGAAGCCACTGAAGCTTTCTTT.

This clonotype was seen many times. The genes are TRBV7-6 and TRBJ2-6; tentative D call: TRBD1 (5 bases). In germline, CDR1 is SGHVS, CDR2 FNYEAQ. Trimming cost V 5 bases and J 2 bases, with 13 bases left between them. CDR3 length: 16 residues. The CDR3 nucleotides read TGTGCCAGCAGCCTCGCGACAGAACCTGGGGCCAACGTCCTGACTTTC. Amino acids: CASSLATEPGANVLTF.

This chain joins TRBV7-2 and TRBJ2-1; D ambiguous. The V and J ends lost 0 bases and 8 bases respectively, with 8 bases between them. Germline lookup yields CDR1 SGHTA and CDR2 FQGNSA. This CDR3 region has 13 residues. For the CDR3, the DNA is TGTGCCAGCAGCTTAGCAATGTCTGATGAGCAGTTCTTC. Its protein is CASSLAMSDEQFF.

This clonotype occurred a few times. The V call is TRBV12-3 or TRBV12-4, the J call TRBJ2-1, with D hard to call. The CDR3 covers 14 residues. V shed 1 base and J shed 6 bases, with 10 bases lying between them. The CDR3, as DNA: TGTGCCAGCAGTTTAGTTGTTTCAGGCAATGAGCAGTTCTTC. This sequence encodes CASSLVVSGNEQFF.

This clonotype turned up a few times. The gene calls are TRBV6-5 and TRBJ2-7; no definite D call. CDR1 is MNHEY and CDR2 is SVGAGI in the germline V gene. This CDR3 is 15 amino acids long. V lost 4 bases, J lost 2 bases, and 15 bases lay in between. The CDR3, as DNA: TGTGCCAGCAGTTTCGCCCTAGGACCCCCCTACGAGCAGTACTTC. This encodes CASSFALGPPYEQYF.

This clonotype was seen ten or more times. The genes are TRBV6-6 and TRBJ2-1; D not resolved. V was trimmed by 6 bases and J by 2 bases, leaving 5 bases between them. Germline CDR1 is MNHNY and CDR2 is SVGAGI (reference sequence). This CDR3 contains 12 residues. CDR3: CASRRPYNEQFF. The CDR3, as DNA: TGTGCCAGCAGGAGACCCTACAATGAGCAGTTCTTC.

This clonotype was observed at least ten times. This sequence joins TRBV3-1 and TRBJ2-3; unclear D gene. Trimming took 3 bases from V and 1 from J, leaving 8 bases between them. The V gene's germline CDR1 is LGHDT and CDR2 YNNKEL (reference sequence). The CDR3 covers 14 residues. The CDR3 bases are TGTGCCAGCAGCCATTCCCAGCGCACAGATACGCAGTATTTT. It translates to CASSHSQRTDTQYF.

This clonotype was observed many times. V usage is TRBV29-1 and J usage is TRBJ1-1; D is unresolved. CDR1 is SQVTM and CDR2 is ANQGSEA in the germline V gene. This CDR3 comprises 11 residues. Trimming pared 8 bases from V and 1 base from J, leaving 8 bases between. Here the CDR3 DNA reads TGCAGCTGGGCACGGAACACTGAAGCTTTCTTT. Amino acid sequence: CSWARNTEAFF.

This clonotype was counted between two and nine times. This rearrangement joins TRBV12-3 or TRBV12-4 to TRBJ2-1; D ambiguous. The CDR3 contains 16 residues. The V end was cut by 5 bases, the J end by 0 bases, with 14 bases between. Here the CDR3 reads CASSRGRTPSYNEQFF. CDR3 coding DNA: TGTGCCAGCAGTCGTGGCCGAACCCCCTCCTACAATGAGCAGTTCTTC.

This clonotype was picked up a small number of times. The chain joins TRBV7-9 to TRBJ2-4, with D possibly being TRBD2 (5 bases). Deletions cut 5 bases from V and 4 bases from J, with 12 bases between. The germline V gene encodes CDR1 SEHNR and CDR2 FQNEAQ (reference sequence). This CDR3 has 14 residues. CDR3 DNA: TGTGCCAGCAGCCCGGACGGGGAGAAAAACATTCAGTACTTC. This sequence encodes CASSPDGEKNIQYF.

The rearrangement links TRBV7-2 to TRBJ2-1; D gene uncertain. The CDR3 covers 13 residues. Germline lookup yields CDR1 SGHTA and CDR2 FQGNSA. V dropped 5 bases and J dropped 5 bases, with 10 bases sitting between them. The CDR3 reads CASSIRWDNEQFF. CDR3 nucleotide sequence: TGTGCCAGCAGCATACGCTGGGACAATGAGCAGTTCTTC.

This chain links TRBV28 with TRBJ2-5; perhaps TRBD1 as D (7 bases). This CDR3 comprises 14 residues. Trimming removed 3 bases at V and 5 bases at J, with 13 bases between. The germline V gene has CDR1 MDHEN and CDR2 SYDVKM. CDR3 nucleotides: TGTGCCAGCAGTTTCAGGGGGGCGCGTGAGACCCAGTACTTC. Translation gives CASSFRGARETQYF.

The chain is built from TRBV12-3 or TRBV12-4 and TRBJ1-1; D might be TRBD1 (5 bases). The CDR3 has 15 amino acids. The V and J ends lost 6 bases and 5 bases respectively, with 19 bases between them. This CDR3 is CASSFIGLGATEAFF. CDR3 bases: TGTGCCAGCAGCTTTATAGGACTTGGGGCAACTGAAGCTTTCTTT.

There are many counts of this clonotype. The chain carries TRBV29-1 and TRBJ2-7, with 7 bases matching TRBD1. The germline V gene has CDR1 SQVTM and CDR2 ANQGSEA. This CDR3 has 12 residues. J lost 2 bases, V lost 6 bases, and 4 bases had no gene match. The CDR3 spells CSVRDSTYEQYF. The CDR3 DNA is TGCAGCGTGAGGGACAGCACCTACGAGCAGTACTTC.

The V call is TRBV5-1, the J call TRBJ2-7; 7 bases match TRBD1. The CDR3 totals 12 residues. The V gene's germline CDR1 is SGHRS and CDR2 YFSETQ. With 5 bases clipped from V and 4 bases from J, the junction kept 3 bases outside the gene matches. CDR3 loop: CASRGQKYEQYF. The CDR3 nucleotides are TGCGCCAGCAGGGGACAGAAATACGAGCAGTACTTC.

The chain is built from TRBV5-1 and TRBJ2-1; 11 nucleotides match TRBD2. The CDR3 length is 16 residues. Germline assignment: CDR1 SGHRS and CDR2 YFSETQ. V gave up 4 bases and J gave up 3 bases; unmatched junction bases: 6. CDR3 DNA sequence: TGCGCCAGCAGCCATCGACTAGCGGGACTCTACAATGAGCAGTTCTTC. Translation: CASSHRLAGLYNEQFF.

This clonotype is labeled medium-sized (0.01 to 0.1%). This rearrangement joins TRBV20-1 to TRBJ2-7; 9 nucleotides match TRBD2. Looked up from germline, CDR1 is DFQATT and CDR2 is SNEGSKA (reference sequence). The CDR3 runs 14 residues. Trimming at V came to 4 bases and at J to 0 bases, leaving 4 bases not matched to a gene. The CDR3 region has the DNA TGCAGTGCTAACGGCGGGAGGGGCTCCTACGAGCAGTACTTC. This gives the protein CSANGGRGSYEQYF.

The chain recombines TRBV5-5 with TRBJ2-5; D possibly corresponds to TRBD2 (5 bases). Trimming shortened V by 4 bases and J by 2 bases, and 15 bases separated the two germline ends. Germline-derived CDR1 and CDR2 are SGHKS and YYEKEE (reference sequence). This CDR3 contains 15 residues. The CDR3: CASSPPFSGQETQYF. DNA for the CDR3: TGTGCCAGCAGCCCGCCGTTCAGCGGACAAGAGACCCAGTACTTC.

With regard to this clonotype: The germline gene is not matched at one end of the junction; a read error may be the cause. The rearrangement uses TRBV15 and TRBJ2-3, with TRBD1 identical over 11 bases. The CDR3 spans 13 residues. CDR1 LNHNV and CDR2 YYDKDF come from the germline V gene (reference sequence). The CDR3 reads CATSRDGDRGSSF. The CDR3 region has the DNA TGTGCCACCAGCAGAGATGGGGACAGGGGGTCTTCTTTT.

In regard to this clonotype: Mismatch with germline at one junction end may stem from a read error. The genes are TRBV20-1 and TRBJ2-4, with D maybe TRBD1 (6 bases). Germline CDR1 reads DFQATT; CDR2 reads SNEGSKA (reference sequence). This CDR3 spans 15 amino acids. Here the CDR3 reads CSAKDTGRAKNIQSF. The CDR3 DNA is TGCAGTGCCAAGGACACAGGGAGAGCCAAAAACATTCAGTCCTTC.

This clonotype was detected many times. The J gene is TRBJ2-1, the V gene TRBV12-3 or TRBV12-4; a weak D match, TRBD2 (5 bases). V gave up 2 bases and J gave up 10 bases, with 9 bases separating them. The CDR3 covers 12 residues. The CDR3, as DNA: TGTGCCAGCAGTTTAATGACTATCGAGCAGTTCTTC. Residues: CASSLMTIEQFF.

This clonotype has only a few counts. The genes are TRBV29-1 and TRBJ2-7; D gene ambiguous. Trimming stripped 4 bases from V and 0 bases from J, with 10 bases between. Looked up from germline, CDR1 is SQVTM and CDR2 is ANQGSEA. CDR3 length: 13 residues. The CDR3 sequence: CSVAGRYSYEQYF. The CDR3 DNA follows: TGCAGCGTTGCAGGACGGTACTCCTACGAGCAGTACTTC.

This clonotype was observed a handful of times. V and J are TRBV20-1 and TRBJ2-7; D unresolved. V lost 3 bases, J lost 0 bases, and 15 bases lay in between. Germline values: CDR1 DFQATT, CDR2 SNEGSKA (reference sequence). The CDR3 is 15 residues long. The CDR3 sequence: CSARLMSASSYEQYF. CDR3 DNA sequence: TGCAGTGCTAGGCTGATGAGCGCGAGCTCCTACGAGCAGTACTTC.

This chain uses TRBV5-1 with TRBJ2-2; D not certain. The length of the CDR3 is 16 residues. Germline loops: CDR1 SGHRS, CDR2 YFSETQ. Trimming left V 0 bases short and J 0 bases short, with 9 bases between. The CDR3 DNA reads as TGCGCCAGCAGCTTGGTTCCGGTAACGAACACCGGGGAGCTGTTTTTT. This translates into CASSLVPVTNTGELFF.

This chain uses TRBV2 with TRBJ2-7; D perhaps matches TRBD2 (6 bases). V lost 7 bases to trimming and J lost 1 base, with 14 bases between them. The CDR3 contains 14 residues. CDR1 SNHLY and CDR2 FYNNEI come from the germline V gene. Written as DNA, the CDR3 is TGTGCCAGCATGGGGCTAGCGAATTCCTACGAGCAGTACTTC. It specifies CASMGLANSYEQYF.